Listed here is a single TCR beta chain. This clone has a single count. The clone's antigen remains unknown. No qualities accompany the bases; no much larger clone lies one base away. This record comes from a study of blood T cell repertoires in COVID-19 (dated by TCRdb to the early 2020s). Describing the broader study: Samples covering the acute and convalescent phases of COVID-19 were provided by collaborators in the United States, Italy and Spain. Samples were obtained from the ongoing ImmuneRACE study (first 160 participants) and from 1,254 subjects provided by 6 global collaborators. Where HLA class I and class II types were available, the types were taken from metadata supplied by the sample provider, not from assay-based typing. Sample metadata almost always included a de-identified subject ID, COVID-19 status, age in years and sex. The prospective study material was composed of cDNA or gDNA derived from T cells, B-cell-depleted T cells, or PBMCs. A freely available public database, intended as a resource for researchers studying the immune response to SARS-CoV-2, is where the repertoires were released. The dataset comprised deeply sampled blood TCRbeta repertoires from subjects exposed to, actively infected with, or recovered from COVID-19. Study-wide findings and limitations: The quantity of clinical and demographic metadata differed by source and by participant and was supplied without curation.

TCRbeta CDR3 regions were amplified from genomic DNA using the immunoSEQ Assay, a bias-controlled multiplex PCR. For the original study's pipeline: Within the assay, amplification of reference gene primers was used to estimate how many nucleated cells each sample contained. To quantify the absolute abundance of each unique TCRbeta CDR3 rearrangement, sequence reads were collapsed and filtered. Productive Simpson clonality was computed per sample as the square root of Simpson's diversity index over productive rearrangements. TCRdb limited this immuneACCESS table to in-frame rearrangements with V and J called. A share of clones is missing; checked studies link under half to unresolved V genes, and the rest is unexplained. D and trimming were read from the DNA, whereas the V and J calls and clone size are those reported in that table. The table for this sample lists fewer than 300,000 clones; approximately 90% of them were counted only once. The ten largest clonotypes hold about 1.1% of the sample.

Enrolling through a virtual design, the prospective study's participants ranged in age from roughly 18 to 89 years and lived across roughly 24 United States geographic areas. In the prospective study, cohorts were assigned on the basis of participant-reported clinical history obtained from a screening survey and a study questionnaire. ImmuneRACE Cohort 3 recovered participants were defined by two consecutive negative NP/OP PCR tests, healthcare professional clearance, or symptom resolution. In the prospective study, whole blood, serum and a nasopharyngeal or oropharyngeal swab were collected from each participant by mobile phlebotomists. Participants in the prospective study had the option to provide additional blood draws and questionnaires over a 2-month period. Blood samples from the prospective study were shipped frozen or at room temperature prior to DNA extraction. Ends trimmed: V by 5 bases, J by 8 bases; bases unmatched to a gene: 13. The cysteine opens and the phenylalanine closes a CDR3 of 17 amino acids. Only CDR3 DNA is held: 51 bases, read in frame from base 1. Per the germline V gene, SGHTA is the CDR1 and FQGTGA is the CDR2.

The sequence joins TRBV7-3 to TRBJ2-1; a stretch of 12 junction bases matches TRBD2. The receptor comes from a woman in her twenties or thirties who had recovered from COVID-19. The sequenced sample consisted of PBMCs or T cells enriched from blood (not recorded which). For the CDR3, the sequence is CASSPNRLAGVLDEQFF. The nucleotide sequence reads as follows: TGTGCCAGCAGCCCTAACCGACTAGCGGGAGTTCTGGATGAGCAGTTCTTC.